A single sample gave rise to the 9 T cell receptor beta chains below, sequenced in a study of spatial heterogeneity in lung cancer. TCRdb passed the 5' RACE reads through MiXCR, listing each CDR3 protein once. Of nearly 50,000 distinct CDR3 sequences in the sample, less than 8.5% were seen once. Time point reported: sample taken at primary tumor resection. In each case, whole RNA from tumor, nontumor lung or frozen PBMC was sequenced unsorted. This specimen was PBMCs, taken at surgery. All receptors come from a female donor with early-stage non-small cell lung cancer.

About this clonotype itself: Being one base from a much bigger clone, this may be a read error. The chain employs TRBV7-8 and TRBJ2-7, with a tentative D call TRBD1 (5 bases). There are 12 residues in the CDR3. Germline assignment: CDR1 SGHVS and CDR2 FQNEAQ. V was cut by 8 bases and J by 3 bases, with 11 bases left in between. CDR3 DNA sequence: TGTGCCAGCGGCGTCAGGGACTACGAGCAGTACTTC. Its translation: CASGVRDYEQYF. The entire variable domain, with the rest obtained from reference TRBV7-8 and TRBJ2-7, is as follows: GAGVSQSPRYKVAKRGQDVALRCDPISGHVSLFWYQQALGQGPEFLTYFQNEAQLDKSGLPSDRFFAERPEGSVSTLKIQRTQQEDSAVYLCASGVRDYEQYFGPGTRLTVT.

This clonotype was seen a few times. This rearrangement joins TRBV9 to TRBJ2-1; 7 bases fit TRBD1. Germline V CDR1 and CDR2: SGDLS, YYNGEE. V lost 2 bases to trimming and J lost 2 bases; unmatched junction nucleotides: 7. CDR3 length equals 16 residues. CDR3 bases: TGTGCCAGCAGCGTTGACAGGGAGATTACCTACAATGAGCAGTTCTTC. Encoded protein: CASSVDREITYNEQFF.

This chain joins TRBV6-2 or TRBV6-3 and TRBJ2-1; 7 bases map to TRBD1. J gave up 4 bases and V 6 bases, and 9 bases lay outside the gene matches. The CDR3 length is 15 residues. Germline values: CDR1 MNHEY, CDR2 SVGEGT. This CDR3 reads CASRALGGAYNEQFF. CDR3 in DNA: TGTGCCAGCAGGGCTTTAGGGGGCGCTTACAATGAGCAGTTCTTC.

The sample holds many counts of this clonotype. This rearrangement joins TRBV5-1 to TRBJ1-2; D possibly corresponds to TRBD1 (5 bases). Trimming left V 3 bases short and J 8 bases short, with 8 bases between. CDR3 length: 11 residues. Germline lookup yields CDR1 SGHRS and CDR2 YFSETQ. CDR3 bases: TGCGCCAGCAGCTCAGGGTACGGCTACACCTTC. Protein product: CASSSGYGYTF.

There are many counts of this clonotype. This chain joins TRBV28 and TRBJ1-1; 7 nucleotides align to TRBD1. CDR3 length: 16 amino acids. Germline loops: CDR1 MDHEN, CDR2 SYDVKM. V gave up 3 bases and J gave up 5 bases; unmatched junction bases: 12. DNA for the CDR3: TGTGCCAGCAGTTTTGTTCGCCGACAGGGAGGAACTGAAGCTTTCTTT. It specifies CASSFVRRQGGTEAFF. The full variable domain, in which reference TRBV28 and TRBJ1-1 provide the parts outside the CDR3, is DVKVTQSSRYLVKRTGEKVFLECVQDMDHENMFWYRQDPGLGLRLIYFSYDVKMKEKGDIPEGYSVSREKKERFSLILESASTNQTSMYLCASSFVRRQGGTEAFFGQGTRLTVV.

CDR3 loop: CASSAAGTGGPWGANVLTF. The CDR3 DNA is TGTGCCAGCAGCGCCGCCGGGACAGGGGGTCCCTGGGGGGCCAACGTCCTGACTTTC. The chain is built from TRBV7-6 and TRBJ2-6, with 11 bases that match TRBD1. Trimming at V came to 5 bases and at J to 4 bases, leaving 13 bases not matched to a gene. Germline V gives CDR1 SGHVS, CDR2 FNYEAQ. The CDR3 consists of 19 residues.

This clonotype was observed many times. This chain joins TRBV20-1 and TRBJ1-2; weak D call: TRBD1 (6 bases). CDR1 and CDR2 (germline): DFQATT, SNEGSKA (reference sequence). The CDR3 covers 16 residues. Trimming removed 1 base at V and 10 bases at J, with 25 bases between. In DNA form, the CDR3 reads TGCAGTGCTAGAGCCCCCCCTAACCGGGACAAATCTTTCTACACCTTC. It codes for CSARAPPNRDKSFYTF.

Ten or more counts support this clonotype. J is TRBJ1-1 and V is TRBV6-2 or TRBV6-3, with 9 bases identical to TRBD1. The CDR3 is made up of 14 amino acids. The V segment lost 5 bases and the J segment 4 bases; nucleotides outside the gene matches: 5. From germline, CDR1 is MNHEY and CDR2 SVGEGT. Here the CDR3 reads CASSPTGGLTEAFF. In nucleotides, the CDR3 is TGTGCCAGCAGTCCTACAGGGGGCCTCACTGAAGCTTTCTTT.

The chain combines TRBV20-1 with TRBJ2-5; TRBD2 matches at 9 bases. The CDR3 covers 17 residues. V dropped 5 bases and J dropped 1; count of bases not matched to a gene: 14. Germline values: CDR1 DFQATT, CDR2 SNEGSKA (reference sequence). The CDR3 reads CSALGSGGTLGQETQYF. The DNA of the CDR3 is TGCAGTGCTTTGGGGAGCGGGGGGACCCTGGGCCAAGAGACCCAGTACTTC.